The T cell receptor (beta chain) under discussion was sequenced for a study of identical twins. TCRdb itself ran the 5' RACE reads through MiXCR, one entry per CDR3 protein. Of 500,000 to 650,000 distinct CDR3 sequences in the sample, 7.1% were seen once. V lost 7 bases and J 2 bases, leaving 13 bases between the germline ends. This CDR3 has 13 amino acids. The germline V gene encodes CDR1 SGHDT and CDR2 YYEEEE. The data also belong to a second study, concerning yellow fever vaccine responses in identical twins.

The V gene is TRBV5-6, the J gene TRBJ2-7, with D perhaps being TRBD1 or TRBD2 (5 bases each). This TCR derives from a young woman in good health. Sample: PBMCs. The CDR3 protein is CASAGGGPYEQYF. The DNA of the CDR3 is TGTGCCAGCGCGGGTGGGGGACCCTACGAGCAGTACTTC.